This T cell receptor (beta chain) was identified in a study of tumor-infiltrating lymphocytes in primary liver carcinoma. On the study more broadly: Patients were both men and women, whose ages ran from 30 to 69 years. T1-T3 N0M0 was the stage of the tumors, which were about 4.2 to 11 cm across.

Germline V CDR1 and CDR2: MNHNY, SVGAGI (reference sequence). CDR3 size: 15 residues. Trimming pared 5 bases from V and 1 base from J, leaving 9 bases between. The input was approximately 500 ng total RNA; TCR beta cDNA was made from it with a constant-region primer. TCR beta libraries came from three nested multiplex PCR rounds using slightly modified ARM-PCR. The opening two PCR rounds, around 9 cycles each, paired TRBV1-TRBV30 forward primers with a C-beta reverse primer. Using its own MiXCR run on the multiplex PCR reads, TCRdb lists one record per CDR3 protein. The profile covers about 180,000 distinct CDR3 sequences, with over 45% appearing a single time and approximately 65% taken by the ten largest. It was unsorted whole blood that yielded blood RNA, and germline DNA was also extracted. A word on this clonotype: Its matching antigen is unknown. It is likely a read error, because the conserved phenylalanine at the end of the CDR3 is missing.

Points from the study as a whole: When set against blood, tumors had a significantly higher top-250-clone fraction (p = 0.039). In tumor-adjacent and tumor-blood pairs, overlap was lower than in tumor region pairs.

This chain uses TRBV6-6 with TRBJ2-6, with D hard to call. The material sequenced was peripheral blood. This sequence was found in a man aged 35 to 55 with primary liver carcinoma and hepatitis B virus infection. The CDR3: CASSPRISGANVLTS. As DNA, the CDR3 is TGTGCCAGCAGTCCGAGGATTTCTGGGGCCAACGTCCTGACTTCC.